This is a list of T cell receptor beta chains from one sample in a study of blood T cell repertoires in COVID-19. Clones were read by immunoSEQ multiplex PCR, and TCRdb kept only the in-frame ones, dropping some. The sample includes over 200,000 clones, 88% seen only once; the top ten take about 2.5%. Sample: peripheral blood. The receptors were gathered from a woman aged 55-69 years with acute or convalescent COVID-19. Both conserved end residues are part of each CDR3. Each record gives: D gene, J gene, clone size, V gene, CDR3 DNA, CDR3 protein. The D gene is left open where the match is weak. Some rows mark clone size as missing; the rest say once, few, many or name a class of expanded clone.

d_call: -; j_call: TRBJ2-5; clone_size: -; v_call: TRBV5-1; cdr3_nt: TGCGCCAGCAGCTTGGTACTTGGCCAAGAGACCCAGTACTTC; cdr3_aa: CASSLVLGQETQYF
d_call: TRBD1; j_call: TRBJ1-2; clone_size: -; v_call: TRBV7-9; cdr3_nt: TGTGCCAGCAGCATAAGACAGGGGGGAAACTATGGCTACACCTTC; cdr3_aa: CASSIRQGGNYGYTF
d_call: -; j_call: TRBJ1-6; clone_size: -; v_call: TRBV6-5; cdr3_nt: TGTGCCAGCACCTTAGGGGGGGCTAGGGATTCACCCCTCCACTTT; cdr3_aa: CASTLGGARDSPLHF
d_call: -; j_call: TRBJ2-5; clone_size: -; v_call: TRBV28; cdr3_nt: TGTGCCAGCAGTCACCCCGGGACCTCTCTAGCGGAGACCCAGTACTTC; cdr3_aa: CASSHPGTSLAETQYF
d_call: -; j_call: TRBJ2-3; clone_size: -; v_call: TRBV9; cdr3_nt: TGTGCCAGCAGCGTAGGGCCACCGGATACGCAGTATTTT; cdr3_aa: CASSVGPPDTQYF
d_call: TRBD2; j_call: TRBJ2-2; clone_size: -; v_call: TRBV9; cdr3_nt: TGTGCCAGCAGCGTAGCTACAAAACTAGCGGGAGATACCGGGGAGCTGTTTTTT; cdr3_aa: CASSVATKLAGDTGELFF
d_call: -; j_call: TRBJ2-1; clone_size: -; v_call: TRBV5-8; cdr3_nt: TGTGCCAGCAGCTTCGTGGCAGGGGGGTCAAAGCAGTTCTTC; cdr3_aa: CASSFVAGGSKQFF
d_call: TRBD2; j_call: TRBJ2-7; clone_size: -; v_call: TRBV6-6; cdr3_nt: TGTGCCAGCAGACTAGCGGGGGGACTCGAGCAGTACTTC; cdr3_aa: CASRLAGGLEQYF
d_call: -; j_call: TRBJ1-5; clone_size: -; v_call: TRBV28; cdr3_nt: TGTGCCAGCACTAGATCCGGGTCGGGACAGCCCCAGCATTTT; cdr3_aa: CASTRSGSGQPQHF
d_call: TRBD2; j_call: TRBJ2-5; clone_size: -; v_call: TRBV7-6; cdr3_nt: TGTGCCAGCAGCTCGAATAGCGGGGGGAAAGAGACCCAGTACTTC; cdr3_aa: CASSSNSGGKETQYF
d_call: TRBD2; j_call: TRBJ2-6; clone_size: -; v_call: TRBV7-9; cdr3_nt: TGTGCCAGCAGCGGCGGGGGTCGGGCTGGGGCCAACGTCCTGACTTTC; cdr3_aa: CASSGGGRAGANVLTF
d_call: TRBD2; j_call: TRBJ2-1; clone_size: once; v_call: TRBV18; cdr3_nt: TGTGCCAGCTCACCACGACAACTAGCGGGGGGTCCCTCCTACAATGAGCAGTTCTTC; cdr3_aa: CASSPRQLAGGPSYNEQFF
d_call: -; j_call: TRBJ2-1; clone_size: -; v_call: TRBV18; cdr3_nt: TGTGCCAGCTCACCACGAGATCAGGGAAATGAGCAGTTCTTC; cdr3_aa: CASSPRDQGNEQFF
d_call: TRBD1; j_call: TRBJ1-2; clone_size: -; v_call: TRBV5-1; cdr3_nt: TGCGCCAGCAGCTTGGAGGGACAGGGGGGTGGCTACACCTTC; cdr3_aa: CASSLEGQGGGYTF
d_call: TRBD1; j_call: TRBJ1-4; clone_size: once; v_call: TRBV11-2; cdr3_nt: TGTGCCAGCAGCTCGGACAGGGAGGGTGAAAAACTGTTTTTT; cdr3_aa: CASSSDREGEKLFF
d_call: TRBD1; j_call: TRBJ1-6; clone_size: -; v_call: TRBV4-3; cdr3_nt: TGCGCCAGCAGCCATGTCCCGGGACAGCGAACCTCAACCCCCCTCCACTTT; cdr3_aa: CASSHVPGQRTSTPLHF